This T cell receptor (beta chain) appears in the sequencing data of a study of blood T cell repertoires in COVID-19. Turning to the study itself: T cells, B-cell-depleted T cells, or PBMCs supplied cDNA or gDNA.

How the authors handled the data: Reference gene primer amplification yielded estimated nucleated cell counts. The assay was immunoSEQ multiplex PCR, and TCRdb's table has in-frame clones only and misses some. V and J calls and clone size are those listed in that table; D and trimming were worked out from the DNA. This repertoire shows approximately 240,000 clones, around 89% found once; its top ten account for approximately 3.5%. Across 24 US areas, participants ranged in age from 18 to 89 years. The TCR sequence derives from a woman between 18 and 29 years old in a cohort exposed to, infected with or recovered from COVID-19 (not recorded which). The source material was PBMCs or T cells enriched from blood (not recorded which).

CDR3 region: CAWSLTSGRPSYEQYF. DNA of the CDR3: TGTGCCTGGAGTTTGACTAGCGGGAGGCCATCCTACGAGCAGTACTTC. The chain carries TRBV30 and TRBJ2-7; the match to TRBD2 covers 13 bases. The CDR3 consists of 16 residues. CDR1 and CDR2 (germline): GTSNPN, SVGIG (reference sequence). The junction had 5 bases not matched to a gene; V was cut back by 2 bases and J by 1 base.